These 3 T cell receptor beta chains were sequenced from one sample in a study of T cells in localized non-small cell lung cancer. Assay: immunoSEQ multiplex PCR; the TCRdb copy retains only in-frame clones and omits some. The sample lists about 59,000 clones; roughly 90% were seen once. This material consisted of peripheral blood, taken before any cancer treatment. These TCRs come from a man aged 40-75 years with stage I squamous cell lung carcinoma.

V and J are TRBV28 and TRBJ1-1, with D possibly TRBD1 on 5 matching bases. There are 11 residues in the CDR3. CDR1 and CDR2 (germline): MDHEN, SYDVKM. Trimming stripped 10 bases from V and 14 bases from J, with 20 bases between. In DNA form, the CDR3 reads TGTGCCATCGGGGGACGTCCTGATCAGTTCTTT. Its protein is CAIGGRPDQFF.

The chain is built from TRBV28 and TRBJ1-3; D call uncertain. This CDR3 is 14 amino acids long. Trimming removed 4 bases at V and 3 bases at J, with 10 bases between. Germline values: CDR1 MDHEN, CDR2 SYDVKM. The CDR3 region has the DNA TGTGCCAGCAGTTCCCCCGGGGATGGAAACACCATATATTTT. Translation: CASSSPGDGNTIYF.

This chain connects TRBV11-1 to TRBJ2-4; TRBD2 is a possible D gene (5 bases). V dropped 5 bases and J dropped 6 bases, with 14 bases sitting between them. CDR3 length equals 14 residues. Germline values: CDR1 SGHAT, CDR2 FQDESV (reference sequence). DNA of the CDR3: TGTGCCAGCAGCCGGACTTCAGACGGAAACATTCAGTACTTC. Encoded protein: CASSRTSDGNIQYF. The whole variable domain, remainder taken from reference TRBV11-1 and TRBJ2-4, is EAEVAQSPRYKITEKSQAVAFWCDPISGHATLYWYRQILGQGPELLVQFQDESVVDDSQLPKDRFSAERLKGVDSTLKIQPAELGDSAMYLCASSRTSDGNIQYFGAGTRLSVL.